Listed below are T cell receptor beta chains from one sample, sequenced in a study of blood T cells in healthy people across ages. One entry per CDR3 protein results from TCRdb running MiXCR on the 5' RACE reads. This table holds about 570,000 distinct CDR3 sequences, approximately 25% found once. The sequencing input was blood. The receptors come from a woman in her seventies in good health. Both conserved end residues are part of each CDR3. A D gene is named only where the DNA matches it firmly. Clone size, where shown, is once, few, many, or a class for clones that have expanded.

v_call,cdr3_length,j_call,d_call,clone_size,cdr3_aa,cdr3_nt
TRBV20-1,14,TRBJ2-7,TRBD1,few,CSAPRRDSIYEQYF,TGCAGTGCTCCCCGCCGGGACAGTATATACGAGCAGTACTTC
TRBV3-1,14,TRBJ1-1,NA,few,CASSQGSASTEAFF,TGTGCCAGCAGCCAAGGTTCAGCCTCCACTGAAGCTTTCTTT
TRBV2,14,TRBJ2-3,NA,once,CASSGDLGGDTQYF,TGTGCCAGCAGTGGGGACCTGGGGGGAGATACGCAGTATTTT
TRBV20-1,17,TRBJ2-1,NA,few,CSARRGRGGTSYNEQFF,TGCAGTGCCAGACGGGGGCGTGGGGGGACGTCCTACAATGAGCAGTTCTTC
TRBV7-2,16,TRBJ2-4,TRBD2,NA,CASSPPGAGSRGIQYF,TGTGCCAGCAGCCCCCCGGGAGCGGGGTCAAGGGGCATTCAGTACTTC
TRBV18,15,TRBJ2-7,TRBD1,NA,CASSPRTGGPYEQYF,TGTGCCAGCTCACCCAGGACAGGGGGGCCCTACGAGCAGTACTTC
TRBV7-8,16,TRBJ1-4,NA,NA,CASSLRGGDVREKLFF,TGTGCCAGCAGCTTAAGGGGGGGGGACGTTCGGGAAAAACTGTTTTTT
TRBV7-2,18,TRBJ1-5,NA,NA,CASSLEWDTSAKNQPQHF,TGTGCCAGCAGCTTAGAATGGGATACATCCGCAAAAAATCAGCCCCAGCATTTT
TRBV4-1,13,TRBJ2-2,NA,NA,CASIGTDTGELFF,TGCGCCAGCATTGGGACGGACACCGGGGAGCTGTTTTTT
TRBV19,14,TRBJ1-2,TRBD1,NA,CASSIGTGSDGYTF,TGTGCCAGTAGTATAGGGACAGGGAGTGATGGCTACACCTTC
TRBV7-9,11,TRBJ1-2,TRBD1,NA,CASSPQGSYTF,TGTGCCAGCAGCCCACAGGGGTCTTACACCTTC
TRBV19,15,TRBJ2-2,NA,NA,CASSMAGDLAGELFF,TGTGCCAGTAGTATGGCAGGGGATTTGGCCGGGGAGCTGTTTTTT
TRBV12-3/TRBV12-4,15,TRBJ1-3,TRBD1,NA,CASSPTGGGGNTIYF,TGTGCCAGCAGTCCCACAGGGGGCGGTGGAAACACCATATATTTT
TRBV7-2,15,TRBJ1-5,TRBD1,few,CASSAGQGAAKFQHF,TGTGCCAGCAGCGCAGGACAGGGGGCCGCAAAGTTCCAGCATTTT
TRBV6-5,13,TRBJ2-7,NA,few,CASSWGPLREQYF,TGTGCCAGCAGTTGGGGGCCATTAAGGGAGCAGTACTTC
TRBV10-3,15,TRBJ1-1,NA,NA,CAISESEGSYTEAFF,TGTGCCATCAGTGAGTCCGAGGGGAGTTACACTGAAGCTTTCTTT
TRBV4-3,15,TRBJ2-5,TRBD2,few,CASSLSGGVTETQYF,TGCGCCAGCAGCCTTAGCGGGGGGGTCACAGAGACCCAGTACTTC
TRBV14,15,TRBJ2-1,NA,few,CASSQEFSSGNEQFF,TGTGCCAGCAGCCAAGAGTTTAGCAGCGGCAATGAGCAGTTCTTC
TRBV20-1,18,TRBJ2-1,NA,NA,CSARGRTLEKFSYNEQFF,TGCAGTGCTAGAGGTAGGACCTTGGAGAAGTTCTCCTACAATGAGCAGTTCTTC
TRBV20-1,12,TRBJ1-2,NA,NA,CSARAQDYGYTF,TGCAGTGCTAGAGCCCAGGATTATGGCTACACCTTC
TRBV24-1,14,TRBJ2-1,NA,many,CATSDVGSRNEQFF,TGTGCCACCAGTGATGTGGGTTCGAGGAATGAGCAGTTCTTC
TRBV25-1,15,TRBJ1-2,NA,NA,CASSPNTGYNYGYTF,TGTGCCAGCAGTCCGAACACCGGATACAACTATGGCTACACCTTC
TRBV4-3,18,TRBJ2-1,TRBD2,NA,CASSQGHTSVSSYNEQFF,TGCGCCAGCAGCCAAGGTCACACTAGCGTAAGCTCCTACAATGAGCAGTTCTTC
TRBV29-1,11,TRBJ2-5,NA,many,CSVGLQGTQYF,TGCAGCGTTGGGCTTCAAGGGACCCAGTACTTC
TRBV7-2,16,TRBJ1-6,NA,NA,CASTLRDGSYNSPLHF,TGTGCCAGCACCCTCCGTGATGGATCCTATAATTCACCCCTCCACTTT
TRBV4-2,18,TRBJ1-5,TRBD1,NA,CASSREGQGAGGNQPQHF,TGTGCCAGCAGCCGAGAAGGACAGGGGGCCGGTGGCAATCAGCCCCAGCATTTT
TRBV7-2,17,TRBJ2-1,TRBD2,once,CASSFYRTSGGYNEQFF,TGTGCCAGCAGCTTCTACCGGACTAGCGGGGGGTACAATGAGCAGTTCTTC
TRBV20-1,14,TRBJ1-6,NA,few,CSALQGPIGSPLHF,TGCAGTGCTTTACAGGGTCCCATAGGTTCACCCCTCCACTTT
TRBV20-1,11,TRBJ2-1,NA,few,CSARGVGEQFF,TGCAGTGCTAGAGGGGTGGGTGAGCAGTTCTTC
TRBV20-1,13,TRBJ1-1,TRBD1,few,CSASRGRGTEAFF,TGCAGTGCAAGCAGGGGGCGAGGCACTGAAGCTTTCTTT
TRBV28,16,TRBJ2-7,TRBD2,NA,CASSPVGLAVAYEQYF,TGTGCCAGCAGCCCCGTCGGTCTAGCGGTCGCCTACGAGCAGTACTTC
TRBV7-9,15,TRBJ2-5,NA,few,CASSRPLAGQETQYF,TGTGCCAGCAGCCGGCCCTTGGCCGGTCAAGAGACCCAGTACTTC
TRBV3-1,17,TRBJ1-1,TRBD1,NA,CASSPAGTGFMNTEAFF,TGTGCCAGCAGCCCGGCCGGGACAGGGTTTATGAACACTGAAGCTTTCTTT
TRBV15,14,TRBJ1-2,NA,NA,CATSRDDLGSGYTF,TGTGCCACCAGCAGGGATGACTTGGGGAGTGGCTACACCTTC
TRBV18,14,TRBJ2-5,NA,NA,CASSLQIAQETQYF,TGTGCCAGCTCACTCCAGATCGCCCAAGAGACCCAGTACTTC
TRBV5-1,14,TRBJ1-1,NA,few,CASSPQGFNTEAFF,TGCGCCAGCAGCCCCCAGGGCTTTAACACTGAAGCTTTCTTT
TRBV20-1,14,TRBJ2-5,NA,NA,CSAIQTNKIETQYF,TGCAGTGCCATCCAGACGAATAAGATCGAGACCCAGTACTTC